The 2 T cell receptor beta chains in this list originate from one sample, sequenced in a study of T cells after yellow fever vaccination. Each CDR3 protein gets one entry after TCRdb re-called the 5' RACE reads with MiXCR. Of some 240,000 distinct CDR3 sequences listed, 3.6% were seen once; the top ten hold over 15%. The sample consisted of PBMCs, taken 15 days after the yellow fever booster vaccination. All receptors come from a man aged 18 to 30 who received the YFV17D yellow fever vaccine.

In this sample, this clonotype turned up many times. The chain combines TRBV25-1 with TRBJ2-1; D unresolved. The CDR3 has 11 residues. The germline V gene has CDR1 MGHDK and CDR2 SYGVNS. V lost 4 bases, J lost 8 bases, and 6 bases lay in between. In DNA form, the CDR3 reads TGTGCCAGCAGTGCCCCTGATGAGCAGTTCTTC. This sequence encodes CASSAPDEQFF.

In this sample, this clonotype turned up many times. The chain recombines TRBV5-1 with TRBJ2-5, with D perhaps assigned TRBD1 or TRBD2 (5 bases each). The CDR3 consists of 14 residues. CDR1 SGHRS and CDR2 YFSETQ come from the germline V gene. Between the trimmed V and J ends, which lost 4 bases and 2 bases, there was a span of 12 bases. CDR3 sequence: CASSMGPDQETQYF. As DNA, the CDR3 is TGCGCCAGCAGCATGGGACCCGATCAAGAGACCCAGTACTTC.